These 3 T cell receptor beta chains were all obtained from the same sample, sequenced in a study of identical twins. MiXCR, applied by TCRdb to the 5' RACE reads, yields one record per CDR3 protein. Here the sample spans approximately 220,000 distinct CDR3 sequences, around a tenth being singletons. Sequences were obtained from memory (CD45RO+) T cells sorted from blood. These receptors all come from a woman under 30 in good health.

As DNA, the CDR3 is TGCGCCAGCAGCTTGGGACAGTCGGTTTCACCCCTCCACTTT. Translation: CASSLGQSVSPLHF. V and J are TRBV5-1 and TRBJ1-6, with D tentatively TRBD1 (5 bases). The CDR3 has 14 residues. Per germline, CDR1 SGHRS and CDR2 YFSETQ. Trimming left V 0 bases short and J 9 bases short, with 10 bases between.

V gene TRBV20-1 combines with J gene TRBJ2-1, with 7 positions matching TRBD1. J lost 6 bases, V lost 6 bases, and 11 bases had no gene match. Germline assignment: CDR1 DFQATT and CDR2 SNEGSKA (reference sequence). The CDR3 totals 14 residues. The CDR3 is CSAKGASRGNEQFF. CDR3 DNA sequence: TGCAGTGCAAAGGGGGCTAGTCGGGGCAATGAGCAGTTCTTC.

This clonotype has a handful of counts. Here the CDR3 DNA reads TGCAGCGTCCTTTTTGCACCAGAGCAGTTCTTC. Amino acids: CSVLFAPEQFF. The chain has TRBV29-1 and TRBJ2-1; no clear D. This CDR3 comprises 11 residues. CDR1 is SQVTM and CDR2 is ANQGSEA in the germline V gene. Deletions cut 6 bases from V and 10 bases from J, with 13 bases between.